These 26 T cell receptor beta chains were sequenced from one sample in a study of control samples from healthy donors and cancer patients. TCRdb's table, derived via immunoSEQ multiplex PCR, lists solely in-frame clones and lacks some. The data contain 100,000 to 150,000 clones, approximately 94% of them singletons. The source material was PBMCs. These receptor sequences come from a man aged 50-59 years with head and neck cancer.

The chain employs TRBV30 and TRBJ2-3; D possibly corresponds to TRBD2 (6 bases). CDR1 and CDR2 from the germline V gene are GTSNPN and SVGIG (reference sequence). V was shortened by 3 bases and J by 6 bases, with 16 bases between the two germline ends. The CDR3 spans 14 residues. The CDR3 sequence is CAWSHSGVTDTQYF. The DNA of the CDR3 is TGTGCCTGGAGCCATAGCGGAGTGACCGATACGCAGTATTTT. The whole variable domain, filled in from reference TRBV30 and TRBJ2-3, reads SQTIHQWPATLVQPVGSPLSLECTVEGTSNPNLYWYRQAAGRGLQLLFYSVGIGQISSEVPQNLSASRPQDRQFILSSKKLLLSDSGFYLCAWSHSGVTDTQYFGPGTRLTVL.

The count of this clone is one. The DNA for the CDR3 is TGTGCCTGGAGTGCTGAGGAGAACAGCTATGGCTACACCTTC. It specifies CAWSAEENSYGYTF. The V gene is TRBV30, the J gene TRBJ1-2, with D unclear. The germline V gene has CDR1 GTSNPN and CDR2 SVGIG (reference sequence). The CDR3 sequence is 14 residues long. V lost 1 base, J lost 4 bases, and 13 bases lay in between. Complete variable domain (other parts from reference TRBV30 and TRBJ1-2): SQTIHQWPATLVQPVGSPLSLECTVEGTSNPNLYWYRQAAGRGLQLLFYSVGIGQISSEVPQNLSASRPQDRQFILSSKKLLLSDSGFYLCAWSAEENSYGYTFGSGTRLTVV.

The CDR3 is CASSRSGSSYNEQFF. DNA for the CDR3: TGTGCCAGCAGCCGTAGCGGGAGCTCCTACAATGAGCAGTTCTTC. The chain couples TRBV3-1 (or the pseudogene TRBV3-2) to TRBJ2-1, with 9 positions matching TRBD2. This CDR3 comprises 15 residues. The germline CDR1 and CDR2 sequences are LGHDT and YNNKEL (reference sequence). Germline trimming cut 4 bases from V and 0 bases from J; bases unmatched to any gene: 1.

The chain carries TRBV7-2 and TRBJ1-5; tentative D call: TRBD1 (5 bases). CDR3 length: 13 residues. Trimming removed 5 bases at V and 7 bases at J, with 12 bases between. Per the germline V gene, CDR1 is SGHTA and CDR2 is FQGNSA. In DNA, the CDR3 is TGTGCCAGCAGCCGGGACTCGACCCAGCCCCAGCATTTT. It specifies CASSRDSTQPQHF.

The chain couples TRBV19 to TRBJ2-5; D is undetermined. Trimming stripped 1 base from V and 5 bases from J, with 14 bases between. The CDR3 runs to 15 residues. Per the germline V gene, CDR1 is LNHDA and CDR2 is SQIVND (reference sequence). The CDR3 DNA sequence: TGTGCCAGTAGTATAGGCAAAAGGTCCTGGGAGACCCAGTACTTC. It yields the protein CASSIGKRSWETQYF.

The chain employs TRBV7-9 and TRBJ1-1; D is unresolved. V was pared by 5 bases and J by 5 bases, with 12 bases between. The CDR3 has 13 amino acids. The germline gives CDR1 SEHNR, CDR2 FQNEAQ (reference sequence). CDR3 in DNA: TGTGCCAGCAGCCCCCAAGGAGATACTGAAGCTTTCTTT. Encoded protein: CASSPQGDTEAFF.

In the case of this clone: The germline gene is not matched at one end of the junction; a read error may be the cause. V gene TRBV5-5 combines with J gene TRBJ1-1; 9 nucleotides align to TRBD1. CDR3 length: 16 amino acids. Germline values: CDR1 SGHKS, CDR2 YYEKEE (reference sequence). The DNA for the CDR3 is TGTGCCAGCAGCTCCGGACAGGGGTCCTTGAACTCTGAAGCTTTCTTT. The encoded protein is CASSSGQGSLNSEAFF.

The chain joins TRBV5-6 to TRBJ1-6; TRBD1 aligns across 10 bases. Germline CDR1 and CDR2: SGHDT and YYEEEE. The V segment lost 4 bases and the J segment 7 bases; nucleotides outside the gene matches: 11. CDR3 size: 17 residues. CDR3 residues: CASSHTRDRGWNSPLHF. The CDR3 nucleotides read TGTGCCAGCAGCCATACCCGGGACAGGGGATGGAATTCACCCCTCCACTTT.

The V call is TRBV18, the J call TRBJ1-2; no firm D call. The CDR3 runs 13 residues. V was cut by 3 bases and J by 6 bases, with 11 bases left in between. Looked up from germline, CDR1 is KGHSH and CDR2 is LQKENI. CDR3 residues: CASSPPNRNGYTF. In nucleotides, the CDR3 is TGTGCCAGCTCACCCCCCAATAGAAATGGCTACACCTTC.

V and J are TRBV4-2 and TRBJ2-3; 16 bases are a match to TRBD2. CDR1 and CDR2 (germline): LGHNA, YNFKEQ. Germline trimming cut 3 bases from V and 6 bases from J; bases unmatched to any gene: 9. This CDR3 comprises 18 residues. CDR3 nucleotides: TGTGCCAGCAGCCAGCCGGGGACTAGCGGGGGGGCGAGGGATACGCAGTATTTT. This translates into CASSQPGTSGGARDTQYF.

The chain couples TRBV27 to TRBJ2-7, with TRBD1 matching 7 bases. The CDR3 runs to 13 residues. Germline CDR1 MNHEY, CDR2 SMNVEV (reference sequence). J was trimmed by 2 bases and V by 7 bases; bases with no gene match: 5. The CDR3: CASTSQGAYEQYF. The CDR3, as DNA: TGTGCCAGCACCAGTCAGGGGGCCTACGAGCAGTACTTC.

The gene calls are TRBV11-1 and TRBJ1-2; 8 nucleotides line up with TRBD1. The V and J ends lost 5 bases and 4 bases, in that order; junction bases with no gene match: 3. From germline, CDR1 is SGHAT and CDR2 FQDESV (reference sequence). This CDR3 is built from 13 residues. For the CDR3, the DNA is TGTGCCAGCAGCGCAACAGGGGGCTATGGCTACACCTTC. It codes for CASSATGGYGYTF.

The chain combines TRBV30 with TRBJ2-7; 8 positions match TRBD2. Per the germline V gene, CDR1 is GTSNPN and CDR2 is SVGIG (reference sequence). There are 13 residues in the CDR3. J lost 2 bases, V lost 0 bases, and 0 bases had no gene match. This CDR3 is CAWSVLAAYEQYF. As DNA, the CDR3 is TGTGCCTGGAGTGTACTAGCGGCCTACGAGCAGTACTTC.

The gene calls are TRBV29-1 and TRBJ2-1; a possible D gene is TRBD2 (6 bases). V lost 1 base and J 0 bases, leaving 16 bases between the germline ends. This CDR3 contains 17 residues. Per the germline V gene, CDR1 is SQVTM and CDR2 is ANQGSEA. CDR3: CSVEGFTGRSSYNEQFF. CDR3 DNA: TGCAGCGTTGAAGGCTTCACGGGGAGGAGCTCCTACAATGAGCAGTTCTTC.

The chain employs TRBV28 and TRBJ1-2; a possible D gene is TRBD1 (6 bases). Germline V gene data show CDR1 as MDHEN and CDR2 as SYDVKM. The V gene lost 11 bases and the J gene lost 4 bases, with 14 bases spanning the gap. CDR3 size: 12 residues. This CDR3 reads CAVGRGSYGYTF. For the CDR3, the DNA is TGTGCCGTGGGGAGGGGGTCCTATGGCTACACCTTC.

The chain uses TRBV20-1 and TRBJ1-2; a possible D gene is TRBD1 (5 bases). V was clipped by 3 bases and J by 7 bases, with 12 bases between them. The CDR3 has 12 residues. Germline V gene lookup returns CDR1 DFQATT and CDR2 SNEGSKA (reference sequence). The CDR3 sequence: CSASVQGGGYTF. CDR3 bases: TGCAGTGCTAGTGTTCAGGGCGGTGGCTACACCTTC.

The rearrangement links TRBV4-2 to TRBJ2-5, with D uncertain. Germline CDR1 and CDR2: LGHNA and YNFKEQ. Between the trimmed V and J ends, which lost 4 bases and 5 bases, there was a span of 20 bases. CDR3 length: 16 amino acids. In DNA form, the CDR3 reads TGTGCCAGCAGCCCCTTGAAGGTAACCCTTAGGGAGACCCAGTACTTC. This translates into CASSPLKVTLRETQYF.

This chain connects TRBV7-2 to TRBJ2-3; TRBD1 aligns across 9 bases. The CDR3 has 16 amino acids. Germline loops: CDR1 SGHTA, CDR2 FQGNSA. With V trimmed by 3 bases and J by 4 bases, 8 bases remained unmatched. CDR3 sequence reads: CASSFRQGEGSDTQYF. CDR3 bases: TGTGCCAGCAGCTTCCGACAGGGGGAAGGGTCAGATACGCAGTATTTT.

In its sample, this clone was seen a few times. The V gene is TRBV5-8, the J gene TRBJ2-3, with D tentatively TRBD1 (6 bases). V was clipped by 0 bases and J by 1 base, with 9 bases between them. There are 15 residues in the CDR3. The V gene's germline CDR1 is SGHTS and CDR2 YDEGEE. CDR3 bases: TGTGCCAGCAGCTTGGGCAGGGGCGGCACAGATACGCAGTATTTT. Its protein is CASSLGRGGTDTQYF.

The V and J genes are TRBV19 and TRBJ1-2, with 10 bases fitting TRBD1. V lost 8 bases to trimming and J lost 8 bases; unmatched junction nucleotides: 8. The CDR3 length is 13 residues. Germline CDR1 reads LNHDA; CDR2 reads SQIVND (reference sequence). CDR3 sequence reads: CASRDRGPGGYTF. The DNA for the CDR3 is TGTGCCAGTCGGGACAGGGGTCCGGGCGGCTACACCTTC.

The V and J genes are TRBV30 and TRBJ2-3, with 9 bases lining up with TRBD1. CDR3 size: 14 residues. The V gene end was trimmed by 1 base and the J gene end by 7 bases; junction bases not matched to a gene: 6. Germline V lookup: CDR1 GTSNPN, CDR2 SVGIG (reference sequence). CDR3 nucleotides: TGTGCCTGGAGTGCCGGGACAGGGAGGAATACGCAGTATTTT. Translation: CAWSAGTGRNTQYF.

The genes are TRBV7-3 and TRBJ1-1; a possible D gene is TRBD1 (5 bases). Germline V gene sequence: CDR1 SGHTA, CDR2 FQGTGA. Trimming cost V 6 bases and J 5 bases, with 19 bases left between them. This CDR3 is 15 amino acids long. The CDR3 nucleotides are TGTGCCAGCAGTTATAGCCGGGACCCCAATACTGAAGCTTTCTTT. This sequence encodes CASSYSRDPNTEAFF.

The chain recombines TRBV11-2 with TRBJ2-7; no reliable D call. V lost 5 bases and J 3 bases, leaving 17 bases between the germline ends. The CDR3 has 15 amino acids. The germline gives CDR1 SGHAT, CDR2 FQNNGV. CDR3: CASSPLGKPSYEQYF. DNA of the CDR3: TGTGCCAGCAGCCCACTGGGGAAACCTAGCTACGAGCAGTACTTC.

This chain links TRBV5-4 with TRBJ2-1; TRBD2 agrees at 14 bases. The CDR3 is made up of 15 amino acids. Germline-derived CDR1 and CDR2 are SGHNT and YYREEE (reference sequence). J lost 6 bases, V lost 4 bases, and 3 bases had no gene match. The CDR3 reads CASSETSGGANEQFF. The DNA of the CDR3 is TGTGCCAGCAGCGAGACTAGCGGGGGGGCCAATGAGCAGTTCTTC.

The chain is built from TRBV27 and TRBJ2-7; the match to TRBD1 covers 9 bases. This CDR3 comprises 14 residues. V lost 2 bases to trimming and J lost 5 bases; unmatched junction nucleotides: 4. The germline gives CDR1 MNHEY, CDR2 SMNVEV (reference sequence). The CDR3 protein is CASSLGQGNHEQYF. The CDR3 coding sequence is TGTGCCAGCAGTTTAGGACAGGGGAACCACGAGCAGTACTTC.

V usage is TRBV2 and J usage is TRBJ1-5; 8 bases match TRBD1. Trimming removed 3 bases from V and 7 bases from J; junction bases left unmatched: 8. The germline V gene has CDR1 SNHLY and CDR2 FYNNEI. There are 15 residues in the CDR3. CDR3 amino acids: CASSEGQVKGQPQHF. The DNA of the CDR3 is TGTGCCAGCAGTGAGGGACAGGTAAAAGGACAGCCCCAGCATTTT.